The present TCR beta chain was sequenced within a study of Tregs in tolerant kidney transplant recipients. Study outcomes and limitations: Expanding Tregs on activated donor B cells appeared to best identify donor-specific TCRbeta clones. Findings come from small patient numbers and require larger validation. Biological reproducibility was not directly addressed in this study.

In the case of this clone: Its antigen is not identified.

The protocol was immunoSEQ multiplex PCR, while the TCRdb copy is restricted to in-frame clones and leaves out a portion. The table lists fewer than 70,000 clones, about 83% of them singletons. J gave up 5 bases and V 5 bases, and 5 bases lay outside the gene matches. CDR3 length: 13 amino acids. Germline CDR1 and CDR2: SQVTM and ANQGSEA. Unstimulated Tregs (CD4+CD25+CD127-) and CD4+CD25- non-Tregs were sorted from PBMCs. The material sequenced was CD4+ T cells from blood. This chain links TRBV29-1 with TRBJ2-2, with 7 positions matching TRBD1. This TCR was recovered from a human donor in good health. The CDR3 DNA is TGCAGCGTTAAGACAGGGTCAACCGGGGAGCTGTTTTTT. Translation gives CSVKTGSTGELFF.